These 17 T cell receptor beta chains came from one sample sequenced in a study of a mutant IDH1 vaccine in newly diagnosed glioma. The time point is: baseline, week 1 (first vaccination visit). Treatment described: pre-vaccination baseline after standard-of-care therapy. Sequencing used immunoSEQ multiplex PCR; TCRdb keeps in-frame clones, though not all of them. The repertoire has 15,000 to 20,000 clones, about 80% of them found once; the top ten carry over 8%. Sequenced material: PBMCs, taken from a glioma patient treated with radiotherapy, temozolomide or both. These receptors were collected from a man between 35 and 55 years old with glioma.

DNA for the CDR3: TGTGCCAGCAGCCTCCGGGACAACCCGCCCTTCGAGCAGTACGTC. It translates to CASSLRDNPPFEQYV. The chain uses TRBV5-6 and TRBJ2-7; a weak D match, TRBD1 (6 bases). V dropped 4 bases and J dropped 6 bases, with 20 bases sitting between them. Germline V CDR1 and CDR2: SGHDT, YYEEEE. The CDR3 runs to 15 residues.

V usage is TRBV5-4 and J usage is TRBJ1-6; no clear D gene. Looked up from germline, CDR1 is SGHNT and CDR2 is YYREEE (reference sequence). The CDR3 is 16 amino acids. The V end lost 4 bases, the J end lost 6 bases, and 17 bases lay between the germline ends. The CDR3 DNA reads TGTGCCAGCAGCCCCGGGTCCTTGGGCGGTAATTCACCCCTCCACTTT. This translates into CASSPGSLGGNSPLHF.

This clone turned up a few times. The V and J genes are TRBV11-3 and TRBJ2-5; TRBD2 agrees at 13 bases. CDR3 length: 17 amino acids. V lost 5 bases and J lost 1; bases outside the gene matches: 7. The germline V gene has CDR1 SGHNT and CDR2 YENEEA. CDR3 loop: CASSRSTSGRTQETQYF. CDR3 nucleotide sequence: TGTGCCAGCAGCCGCTCGACTAGCGGGAGGACCCAAGAGACCCAGTACTTC.

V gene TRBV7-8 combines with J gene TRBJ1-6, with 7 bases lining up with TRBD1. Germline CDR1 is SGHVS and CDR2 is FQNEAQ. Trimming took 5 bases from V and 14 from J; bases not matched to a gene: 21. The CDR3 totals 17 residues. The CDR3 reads CASSPQGGKWPSGTLHF. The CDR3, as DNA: TGTGCCAGCAGCCCCCAGGGGGGAAAGTGGCCCTCCGGGACCCTCCACTTT.

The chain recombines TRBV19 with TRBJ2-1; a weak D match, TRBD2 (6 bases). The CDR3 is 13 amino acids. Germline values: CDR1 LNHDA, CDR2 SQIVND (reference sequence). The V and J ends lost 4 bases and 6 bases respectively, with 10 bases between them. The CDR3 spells CASSTREFNEQFF. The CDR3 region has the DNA TGTGCCAGTAGTACCCGGGAGTTCAATGAGCAGTTCTTC.

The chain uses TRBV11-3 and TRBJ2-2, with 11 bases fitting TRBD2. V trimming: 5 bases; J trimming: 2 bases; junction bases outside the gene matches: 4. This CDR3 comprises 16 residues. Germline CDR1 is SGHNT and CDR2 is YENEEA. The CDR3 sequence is CASSPGTSGNTGELFF. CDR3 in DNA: TGTGCCAGCAGCCCCGGGACTAGCGGCAACACCGGGGAGCTGTTTTTT. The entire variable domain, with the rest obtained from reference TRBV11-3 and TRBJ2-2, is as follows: EAGVVQSPRYKIIEKKQPVAFWCNPISGHNTLYWYLQNLGQGPELLIRYENEEAVDDSQLPKDRFSAERLKGVDSTLKIQPAELGDSAVYLCASSPGTSGNTGELFFGEGSRLTVL.

CDR3 DNA sequence: TGTGCCAGCTCCCGGACCCGGACTAGTGAGACAGATACGCAGTATTTT. Protein: CASSRTRTSETDTQYF. The chain uses TRBV18 and TRBJ2-3; 7 positions match TRBD2. From germline, CDR1 is KGHSH and CDR2 LQKENI. Trimming cost V 6 bases and J 3 bases; bases outside gene matches: 12. This CDR3 is 16 amino acids long.

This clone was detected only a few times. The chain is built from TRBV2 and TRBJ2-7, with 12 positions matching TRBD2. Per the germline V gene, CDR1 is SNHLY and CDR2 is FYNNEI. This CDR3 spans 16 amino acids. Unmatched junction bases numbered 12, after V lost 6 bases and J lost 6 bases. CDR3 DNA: TGTGCCAGCAGGGGACTAGCGGGTTCTTACAGGGGCGAGCAGTACTTC. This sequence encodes CASRGLAGSYRGEQYF.

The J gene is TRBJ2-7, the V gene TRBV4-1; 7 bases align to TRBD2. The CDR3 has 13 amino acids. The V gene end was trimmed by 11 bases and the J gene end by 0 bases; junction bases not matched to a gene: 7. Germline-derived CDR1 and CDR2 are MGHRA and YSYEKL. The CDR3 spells CAGGGGFSYEQYF. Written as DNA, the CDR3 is TGCGCCGGGGGGGGAGGTTTCTCCTACGAGCAGTACTTC.

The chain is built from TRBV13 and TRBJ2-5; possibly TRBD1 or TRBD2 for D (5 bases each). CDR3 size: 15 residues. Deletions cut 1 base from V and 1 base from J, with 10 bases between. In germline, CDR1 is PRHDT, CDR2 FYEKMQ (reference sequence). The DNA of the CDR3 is TGTGCCAGCAGCTTAGTCGGGGACGTCCAAGAGACCCAGTACTTC. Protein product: CASSLVGDVQETQYF.

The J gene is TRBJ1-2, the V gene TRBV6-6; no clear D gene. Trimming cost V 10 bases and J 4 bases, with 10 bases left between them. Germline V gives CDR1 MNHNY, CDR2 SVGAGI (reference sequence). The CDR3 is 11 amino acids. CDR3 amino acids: CATTSTYGYTF. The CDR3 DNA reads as TGTGCCACCACGAGCACCTATGGCTACACCTTC.

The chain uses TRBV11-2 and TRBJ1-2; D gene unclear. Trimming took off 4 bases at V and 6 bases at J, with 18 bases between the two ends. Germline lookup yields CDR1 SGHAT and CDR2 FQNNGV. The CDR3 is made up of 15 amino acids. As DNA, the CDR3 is TGTGCCAGCAGCTCAAATCATGGAGGATCGGATGGCTACACCTTC. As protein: CASSSNHGGSDGYTF.

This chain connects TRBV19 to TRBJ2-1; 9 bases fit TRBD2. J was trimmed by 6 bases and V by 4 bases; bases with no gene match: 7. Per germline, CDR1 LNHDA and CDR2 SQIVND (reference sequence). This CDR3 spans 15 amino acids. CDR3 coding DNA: TGTGCCAGTAGTACCCTTAGCGGGAGAGGCAATGAGCAGTTCTTC. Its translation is CASSTLSGRGNEQFF.

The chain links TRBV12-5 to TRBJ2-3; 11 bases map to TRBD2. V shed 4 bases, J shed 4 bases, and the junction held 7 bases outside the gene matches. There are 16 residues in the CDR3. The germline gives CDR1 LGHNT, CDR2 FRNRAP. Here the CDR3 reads CASGSSTSGTPDTQYF. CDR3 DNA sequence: TGTGCTAGTGGTTCCTCGACTAGCGGGACACCAGATACGCAGTATTTT.

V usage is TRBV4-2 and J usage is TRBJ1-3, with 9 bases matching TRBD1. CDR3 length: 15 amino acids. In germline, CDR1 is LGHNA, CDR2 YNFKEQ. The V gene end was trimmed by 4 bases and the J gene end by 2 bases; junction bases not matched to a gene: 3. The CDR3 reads CASSPRQGAGNTIYF. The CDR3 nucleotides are TGTGCCAGCAGCCCCCGACAGGGGGCTGGAAACACCATATATTTT.

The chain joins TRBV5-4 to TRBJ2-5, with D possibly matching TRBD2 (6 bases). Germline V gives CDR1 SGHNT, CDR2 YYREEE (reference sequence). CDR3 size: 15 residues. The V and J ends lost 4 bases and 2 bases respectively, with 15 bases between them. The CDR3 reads CASSQTTGTQETQYF. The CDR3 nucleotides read TGTGCCAGCAGCCAGACGACCGGGACTCAAGAGACCCAGTACTTC.

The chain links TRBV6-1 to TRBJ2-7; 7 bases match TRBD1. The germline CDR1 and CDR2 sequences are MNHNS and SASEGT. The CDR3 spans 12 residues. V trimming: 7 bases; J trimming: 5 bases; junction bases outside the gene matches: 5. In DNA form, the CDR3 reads TGTGCCAGCACCAGGGACAGAAACGAGCAGTACGTC. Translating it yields CASTRDRNEQYV.